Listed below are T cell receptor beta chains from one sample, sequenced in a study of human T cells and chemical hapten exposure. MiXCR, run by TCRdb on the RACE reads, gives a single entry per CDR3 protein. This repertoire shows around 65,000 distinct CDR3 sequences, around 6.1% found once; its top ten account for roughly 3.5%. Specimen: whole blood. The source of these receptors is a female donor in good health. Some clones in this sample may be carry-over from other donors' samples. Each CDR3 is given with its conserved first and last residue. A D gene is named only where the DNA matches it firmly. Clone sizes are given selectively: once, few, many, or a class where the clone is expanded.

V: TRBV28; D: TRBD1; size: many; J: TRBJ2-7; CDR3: CASREDRGGYEQYF; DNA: TGTGCCAGCAGGGAGGACAGGGGTGGCTACGAGCAGTACTTC
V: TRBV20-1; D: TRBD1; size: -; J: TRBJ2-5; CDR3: CSARTGGETQYF; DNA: TGCAGTGCTAGGACAGGGGGGGAGACCCAGTACTTC
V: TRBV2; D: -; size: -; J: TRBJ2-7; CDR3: CASRAGSEQYF; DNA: TGTGCCAGCAGGGCGGGTTCCGAGCAGTACTTC
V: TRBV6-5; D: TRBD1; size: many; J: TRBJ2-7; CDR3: CASSYAGGFDEQYF; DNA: TGTGCCAGCAGTTACGCAGGGGGCTTTGACGAGCAGTACTTC
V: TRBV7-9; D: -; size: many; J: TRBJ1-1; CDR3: CASSSILNSPHTEAFF; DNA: TGTGCCAGCAGCTCGATCCTGAACAGTCCTCACACTGAAGCTTTCTTT
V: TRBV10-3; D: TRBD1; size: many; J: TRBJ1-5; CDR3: CAISGGGAQPQHF; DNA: TGTGCCATCAGTGGAGGGGGCGCTCAGCCCCAGCATTTT
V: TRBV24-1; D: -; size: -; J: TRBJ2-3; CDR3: CATRDPSTDTQYF; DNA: TGTGCCACCAGAGACCCTAGCACAGATACGCAGTATTTT
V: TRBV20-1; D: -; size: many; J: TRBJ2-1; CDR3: CSASDLAGLARLQFF; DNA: TGCAGTGCTAGTGATCTAGCAGGTCTAGCGAGGTTGCAGTTCTTC
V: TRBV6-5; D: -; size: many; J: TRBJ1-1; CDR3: CASSRFTGNTEAFF; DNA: TGTGCCAGCAGTCGTTTCACAGGGAACACTGAAGCTTTCTTT
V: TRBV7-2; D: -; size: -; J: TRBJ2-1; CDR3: CASSQWGGLYNEQFF; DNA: TGTGCCAGCAGCCAGTGGGGGGGCCTCTACAATGAGCAGTTCTTC
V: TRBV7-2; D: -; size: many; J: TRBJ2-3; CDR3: CASSWVPSSTDTQYF; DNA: TGTGCCAGCAGCTGGGTCCCTTCTAGCACAGATACGCAGTATTTT
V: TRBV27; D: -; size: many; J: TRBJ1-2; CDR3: CASSPQKNYGYTF; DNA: TGTGCCAGCAGTCCGCAGAAAAACTATGGCTACACCTTC
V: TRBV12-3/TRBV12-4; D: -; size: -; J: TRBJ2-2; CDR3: CASSLENTGELFF; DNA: TGTGCCAGCAGTTTAGAAAACACCGGGGAGCTGTTTTTT
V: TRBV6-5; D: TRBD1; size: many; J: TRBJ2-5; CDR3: CASSPDLPRGETQYF; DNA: TGTGCCAGCAGTCCGGACTTACCCAGGGGGGAGACCCAGTACTTC
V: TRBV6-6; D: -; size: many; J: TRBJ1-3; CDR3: CASSSNVGSGNTIYF; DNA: TGTGCCAGCAGTTCCAACGTTGGCTCTGGAAACACCATATATTTT
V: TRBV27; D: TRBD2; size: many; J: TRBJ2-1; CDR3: CASSKLAGGLFSTYNEQFF; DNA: TGTGCCAGCAGTAAACTAGCGGGAGGACTATTCTCGACCTACAATGAGCAGTTCTTC
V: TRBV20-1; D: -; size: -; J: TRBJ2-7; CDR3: CSARIDEQYF; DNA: TGCAGTGCTAGGATAGACGAGCAGTACTTC
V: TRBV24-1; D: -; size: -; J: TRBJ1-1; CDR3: CATRGIGGTEAFF; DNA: TGTGCCACCAGGGGGATCGGGGGCACTGAAGCTTTCTTT
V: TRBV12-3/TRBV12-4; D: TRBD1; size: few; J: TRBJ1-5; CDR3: CASSLDRGGQPQHF; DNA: TGTGCCAGCAGTTTAGACAGGGGCGGTCAGCCCCAGCATTTT
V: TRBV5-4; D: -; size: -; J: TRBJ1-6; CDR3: CASSLGPLSASPLHF; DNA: TGTGCCAGCAGCTTGGGACCGTTATCCGCTTCACCCCTCCACTTT
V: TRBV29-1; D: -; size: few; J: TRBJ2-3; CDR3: CSVEGGDTQYF; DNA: TGCAGCGTTGAAGGTGGGGATACGCAGTATTTT
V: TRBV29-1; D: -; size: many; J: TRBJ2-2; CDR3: CSVESGLTGELFF; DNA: TGCAGCGTTGAATCTGGGCTAACCGGGGAGCTGTTTTTT
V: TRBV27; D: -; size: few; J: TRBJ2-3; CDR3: CASSPLSHTDTQYF; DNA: TGTGCCAGCAGTCCCCTGTCGCACACAGATACGCAGTATTTT
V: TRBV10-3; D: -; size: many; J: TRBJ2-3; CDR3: CAISESTDEDTQYF; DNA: TGTGCCATCAGTGAGTCGACAGATGAGGATACGCAGTATTTT
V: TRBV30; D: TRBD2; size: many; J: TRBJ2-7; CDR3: CAWSLGSGRSYEQYF; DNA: TGTGCCTGGAGTCTGGGTTCCGGGAGGTCCTACGAGCAGTACTTC
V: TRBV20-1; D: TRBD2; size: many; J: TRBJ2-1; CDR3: CSARASTSGSGNEQFF; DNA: TGCAGTGCTAGGGCGAGTACTAGCGGGAGCGGCAATGAGCAGTTCTTC
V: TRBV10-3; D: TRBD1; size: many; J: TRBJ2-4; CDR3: CAINKSGQENIQYF; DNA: TGTGCCATCAATAAATCGGGACAGGAAAACATTCAGTACTTC
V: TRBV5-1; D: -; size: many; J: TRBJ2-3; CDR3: CASSLAATNTDTQYF; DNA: TGCGCCAGCAGCTTGGCCGCGACTAACACAGATACGCAGTATTTT
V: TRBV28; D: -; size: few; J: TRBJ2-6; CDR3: CASSSYGANVLTF; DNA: TGTGCCAGCAGTTCCTATGGGGCCAACGTCCTGACTTTC
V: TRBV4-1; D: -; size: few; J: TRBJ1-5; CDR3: CASSQDNGKISNQPQHF; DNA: TGCGCCAGCAGCCAAGATAATGGCAAAATAAGCAATCAGCCCCAGCATTTT
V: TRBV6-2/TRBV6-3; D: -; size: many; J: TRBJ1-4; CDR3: CASTGRGDEKLFF; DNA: TGTGCCAGCACCGGCAGGGGAGATGAAAAACTGTTTTTT
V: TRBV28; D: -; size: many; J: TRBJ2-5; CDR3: CASSSGGQVETQYF; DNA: TGTGCCAGCAGTTCTGGGGGGCAGGTGGAGACCCAGTACTTC
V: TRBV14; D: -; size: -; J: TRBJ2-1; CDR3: CASSQAWGAGPNEQFF; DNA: TGTGCCAGCAGCCAAGCGTGGGGGGCCGGTCCCAATGAGCAGTTCTTC
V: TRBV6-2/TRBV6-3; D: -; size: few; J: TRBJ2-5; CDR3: CASGLTGRQETQYF; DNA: TGTGCCAGCGGACTTACAGGGCGCCAAGAGACCCAGTACTTC
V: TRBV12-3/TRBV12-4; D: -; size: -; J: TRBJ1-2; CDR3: CASSRNYGYTF; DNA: TGTGCCAGCAGTAGAAACTATGGCTACACCTTC
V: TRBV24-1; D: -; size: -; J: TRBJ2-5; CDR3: CATSDLEGGETQYF; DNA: TGTGCCACCAGTGATTTGGAAGGGGGTGAGACCCAGTACTTC
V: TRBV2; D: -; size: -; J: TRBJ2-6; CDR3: CASSIWGSGANVLTF; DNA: TGTGCCAGCAGTATATGGGGTTCTGGGGCCAACGTCCTGACTTTC
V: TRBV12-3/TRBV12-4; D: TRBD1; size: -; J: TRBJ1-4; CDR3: CASTLRGLGNEKLFF; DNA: TGTGCCAGCACCTTGAGGGGGCTCGGTAATGAAAAACTGTTTTTT
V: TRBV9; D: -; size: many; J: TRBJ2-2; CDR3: CASTSSRTGELFF; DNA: TGTGCCAGCACCAGCTCCCGCACCGGGGAGCTGTTTTTT
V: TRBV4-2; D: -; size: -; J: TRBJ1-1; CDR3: CASSQDGTEQNTEAFF; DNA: TGTGCCAGCAGCCAAGATGGCACAGAACAGAACACTGAAGCTTTCTTT
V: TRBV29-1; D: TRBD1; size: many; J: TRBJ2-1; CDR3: CSARDSNYNEQFF; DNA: TGCAGCGCCCGGGACAGCAACTACAATGAGCAGTTCTTC
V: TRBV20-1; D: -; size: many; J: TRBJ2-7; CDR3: CSASLDSHEQYF; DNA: TGCAGTGCTAGTTTGGATTCTCACGAGCAGTACTTC
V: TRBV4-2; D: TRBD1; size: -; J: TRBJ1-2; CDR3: CASSSGQGGGYTF; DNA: TGTGCCAGCAGCTCGGGACAGGGGGGAGGCTACACCTTC
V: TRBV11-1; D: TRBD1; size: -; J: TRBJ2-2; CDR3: CASSPGTGPGELFF; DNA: TGTGCCAGCAGCCCCGGGACAGGGCCCGGGGAGCTGTTTTTT
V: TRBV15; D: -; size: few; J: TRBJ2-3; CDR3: CATSRDFTGATGTDTQYF; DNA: TGTGCCACCAGCAGAGATTTTACGGGGGCCACGGGCACAGATACGCAGTATTTT
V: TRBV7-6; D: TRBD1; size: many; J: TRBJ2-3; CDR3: CASSPTGNAQDTQYF; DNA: TGTGCCAGCAGCCCGACAGGGAACGCTCAAGATACGCAGTATTTT